Shown below are 32 T cell receptor beta chains from a single sample sequenced in a study of PD-1 blockade in classical Hodgkin lymphoma. Sequenced by immunoSEQ multiplex PCR; TCRdb stores in-frame clones only, minus some. The sample contains tens of thousands of clones, approximately 67% of which appear only once. Sample time point: cycle 4 day 1 (C4D1), after 6 weeks of nivolumab. Following autologous stem cell transplantation, relapse occurred in every patient, and exposure to brentuximab vedotin varied. Negative magnetic selection isolated CD4+ T cells from thawed PBMCs. Sequencing used CD4+ T cells from blood, obtained before the fourth cycle of nivolumab. Source of these receptors: a human donor with classical Hodgkin lymphoma.

The V gene is TRBV19, the J gene TRBJ2-5; D unresolved. V lost 3 bases and J lost 5, with 10 bases in between. Germline CDR1 reads LNHDA; CDR2 reads SQIVND (reference sequence). This CDR3 has 13 residues. In DNA, the CDR3 is TGTGCCAGTAGTATCTCCTCACATGAGACCCAGTACTTC. This sequence encodes CASSISSHETQYF.

V is TRBV7-2 and J is TRBJ1-3; tentative D call: TRBD1 (5 bases). The germline V gene has CDR1 SGHTA and CDR2 FQGNSA. The CDR3 totals 15 residues. The V end lost 5 bases, the J end lost 0 bases, and 11 bases lay between the germline ends. The CDR3 DNA is TGTGCCAGCAGCCCGTGGGGGGGCTCTGGAAACACCATATATTTT. The encoded protein is CASSPWGGSGNTIYF. Full variable domain (outside the CDR3, taken from reference TRBV7-2 and TRBJ1-3): GAGVSQSPSNKVTEKGKDVELRCDPISGHTALYWYRQSLGQGLEFLIYFQGNSAPDKSGLPSDRFSAERTGGSVSTLTIQRTQQEDSAVYLCASSPWGGSGNTIYFGEGSWLTVV.

This clone was observed a handful of times. The chain carries TRBV19 and TRBJ1-6; a possible D gene is TRBD1 (5 bases). The CDR3 consists of 16 residues. The V gene lost 3 bases and the J gene lost 0 bases, with 9 bases spanning the gap. The germline gives CDR1 LNHDA, CDR2 SQIVND (reference sequence). The CDR3 is CASSMRGPSYNSPLHF. DNA of the CDR3: TGTGCCAGTAGTATGAGGGGACCCTCCTATAATTCACCCCTCCACTTT.

This chain links TRBV5-1 with TRBJ2-7; TRBD1 is a possible D gene (6 bases). The CDR3 is made up of 14 amino acids. Germline CDR1 is SGHRS and CDR2 is YFSETQ. Trimming stripped 1 base from V and 6 bases from J, with 14 bases between. CDR3 coding DNA: TGCGCCAGCAGCTTGAATTCACAGGGCCCCGAGCAGTACTTC. This encodes CASSLNSQGPEQYF.

The rearrangement links TRBV25-1 to TRBJ2-3, with D uncertain. This CDR3 is built from 13 residues. Germline V gene sequence: CDR1 MGHDK, CDR2 SYGVNS. Trimming removed 4 bases from V and 3 bases from J, with 8 bases in between. CDR3: CASSVIGTDTQYF. The CDR3 DNA sequence: TGTGCCAGCAGTGTTATAGGGACAGATACGCAGTATTTT.

This clone was picked up one time. V is TRBV29-1 and J is TRBJ2-5; 7 bases map to TRBD2. Unmatched junction bases numbered 5, after V lost 3 bases and J lost 7 bases. This CDR3 spans 12 amino acids. Germline CDR1 SQVTM, CDR2 ANQGSEA. The CDR3 DNA sequence: TGCAGCGTTGATAATGCTAGCGGGACCCAGTACTTC. Its protein product is CSVDNASGTQYF.

This chain joins TRBV5-4 and TRBJ2-1, with 8 bases identical to TRBD2. Trimming cost V 0 bases and J 7 bases; bases outside gene matches: 9. Germline V gene data show CDR1 as SGHNT and CDR2 as YYREEE (reference sequence). The CDR3 consists of 16 residues. CDR3 nucleotide sequence: TGTGCCAGCAGCTTGGTTCCCCGCGGGGGGATGAATGAGCAGTTCTTC. Protein product: CASSLVPRGGMNEQFF.

The V gene is TRBV6-5, the J gene TRBJ1-4; D is unresolved. Between the trimmed V and J ends, which lost 7 bases and 2 bases, there was a span of 5 bases. The CDR3 is 12 residues long. The germline gives CDR1 MNHEY, CDR2 SVGAGI. The CDR3 DNA reads TGTGCCAGCAAACGGACTAATGAAAAACTGTTTTTT. Its protein is CASKRTNEKLFF.

The chain is built from TRBV11-2 and TRBJ2-1, with 8 bases lining up with TRBD2. Losses at the gene ends were 0 bases for V and 8 bases for J; bases not matched to a gene: 15. The CDR3 extends over 18 amino acids. Per germline, CDR1 SGHAT and CDR2 FQNNGV. The chain's CDR3 is CASSLDLTSGGLGDEQFF. The CDR3 DNA reads TGTGCCAGCAGCTTAGATCTCACCAGCGGGGGCCTCGGCGATGAGCAGTTCTTC.

The rearrangement links TRBV27 to TRBJ1-1, with a weak D call TRBD1 (6 bases). Trimming left V 5 bases short and J 3 bases short, with 16 bases between. CDR1 MNHEY and CDR2 SMNVEV come from the germline V gene (reference sequence). CDR3 size: 15 residues. The DNA for the CDR3 is TGTGCCAGCAGTCCCAGGCGTACAGGGTACACTGAAGCTTTCTTT. It codes for CASSPRRTGYTEAFF.

This clone has more than one count but fewer than ten. The chain uses TRBV5-1 and TRBJ1-1, with 10 bases that match TRBD1. Losses at the gene ends were 5 bases for V and 5 bases for J; bases not matched to a gene: 3. This CDR3 comprises 13 residues. From germline, CDR1 is SGHRS and CDR2 YFSETQ. The CDR3 loop is CASRDRGPTEAFF. In nucleotides, the CDR3 is TGCGCCAGCAGAGACAGGGGGCCTACTGAAGCTTTCTTT.

This clone was seen only once. For the CDR3, the DNA is TGTGCCAGCTCACCCGGACAGGGGGTTGGTTACGAGCAGTACTTC. This sequence encodes CASSPGQGVGYEQYF. This chain uses TRBV18 with TRBJ2-7, with 10 bases fitting TRBD1. The V gene's germline CDR1 is KGHSH and CDR2 LQKENI. V shed 3 bases, J shed 4 bases, and the junction held 6 bases outside the gene matches. CDR3 length: 15 residues.

This chain connects TRBV4-3 to TRBJ1-6; 7 bases fit TRBD1. With 4 bases clipped from V and 0 bases from J, the junction kept 9 bases outside the gene matches. Germline CDR1 LGHNA, CDR2 YSLEER. CDR3 length: 18 residues. This CDR3 is CASSPRPGGSSYNSPLHF. The CDR3 region has the DNA TGCGCCAGCAGCCCACGCCCAGGGGGAAGCTCCTATAATTCACCCCTCCACTTT.

This sequence joins TRBV5-1 and TRBJ2-6; D is tentatively TRBD1 or TRBD2 (5 bases each). V was shortened by 0 bases and J by 0 bases, with 10 bases between the two germline ends. This CDR3 has 17 residues. CDR1 is SGHRS, CDR2 YFSETQ, per germline. In DNA, the CDR3 is TGCGCCAGCAGCTTGGCAGGGAGTAGCTCTGGGGCCAACGTCCTGACTTTC. Amino acids: CASSLAGSSSGANVLTF.

The rearrangement uses TRBV6-6 and TRBJ1-4; 7 nucleotides match TRBD1. The V segment lost 2 bases and the J segment 8 bases; nucleotides outside the gene matches: 5. Germline V gene sequence: CDR1 MNHNY, CDR2 SVGAGI (reference sequence). The CDR3 covers 14 residues. CDR3 residues: CASSYDRVTEKLFF. Here the CDR3 DNA reads TGTGCCAGCAGTTACGACAGGGTTACAGAAAAACTGTTTTTT.

Here the CDR3 reads CASIPGRTYEQYF. CDR3 coding DNA: TGTGCCAGCATACCGGGGCGAACCTACGAGCAGTACTTC. The chain couples TRBV28 to TRBJ2-7; D might be TRBD1 or TRBD2, each matching 5 bases. Between the trimmed V and J ends, which lost 7 bases and 2 bases, there was a span of 12 bases. Germline lookup yields CDR1 MDHEN and CDR2 SYDVKM. The CDR3 contains 13 residues.

The chain has TRBV7-2 and TRBJ1-1; 7 nucleotides agree with TRBD1. The CDR3 has 16 amino acids. J lost 1 base, V lost 4 bases, and 9 bases had no gene match. Per germline, CDR1 SGHTA and CDR2 FQGNSA. The CDR3 DNA is TGTGCCAGCAGCTGGAAAGGGACAGACAGGAACACTGAAGCTTTCTTT. Protein product: CASSWKGTDRNTEAFF.

The chain joins TRBV6-1 to TRBJ2-1; 11 bases align to TRBD2. V was pared by 5 bases and J by 3 bases, with 3 bases of the junction left unmatched. Germline V lookup: CDR1 MNHNS, CDR2 SASEGT. CDR3 length: 15 amino acids. DNA for the CDR3: TGTGCCAGCAGTTCCGGGACTAGCGGCTACAATGAGCAGTTCTTC. Its translation is CASSSGTSGYNEQFF.

This rearrangement joins TRBV11-2 to TRBJ2-2; D ambiguous. The V end was cut by 4 bases, the J end by 4 bases, with 10 bases between. Germline assignment: CDR1 SGHAT and CDR2 FQNNGV. The CDR3 is made up of 14 amino acids. The CDR3 is CASSSRRGTGELFF. The CDR3 DNA follows: TGTGCCAGCAGCTCCAGGCGCGGCACCGGGGAGCTGTTTTTT.

This chain links TRBV6-6 with TRBJ1-4, with no clear D. Germline loops: CDR1 MNHNY, CDR2 SVGAGI (reference sequence). V lost 10 bases to trimming and J lost 7 bases, with 16 bases between them. The CDR3 length is 13 residues. CDR3 DNA: TGTGCCACCAAGGCCAGGCCTGTTGAAAAACTGTTTTTT. Translating gives CATKARPVEKLFF.

The rearrangement links TRBV27 to TRBJ2-7; tentatively, D is TRBD1 or TRBD2 (5 bases each). This CDR3 has 17 amino acids. Per the germline V gene, CDR1 is MNHEY and CDR2 is SMNVEV (reference sequence). The germline V and J ends were trimmed by 2 bases and 4 bases, with 21 bases remaining between them. The CDR3 sequence is CASSLRVVGTELYEQYF. CDR3 DNA sequence: TGTGCCAGCAGTTTAAGGGTTGTCGGGACCGAGCTGTACGAGCAGTACTTC.

J is TRBJ2-7 and V is TRBV7-8; tentative D call: TRBD1 (5 bases). Germline CDR1 is SGHVS and CDR2 is FQNEAQ. The CDR3 runs to 15 residues. V was trimmed by 1 base and J by 0 bases, leaving 10 bases between them. CDR3 coding DNA: TGTGCCAGCAGCTTAGTGCAGGGCCTCTCCTACGAGCAGTACTTC. Its translation: CASSLVQGLSYEQYF. Drawing the rest from reference TRBV7-8 and TRBJ2-7, the complete variable domain is GAGVSQSPRYKVAKRGQDVALRCDPISGHVSLFWYQQALGQGPEFLTYFQNEAQLDKSGLPSDRFFAERPEGSVSTLKIQRTQQEDSAVYLCASSLVQGLSYEQYFGPGTRLTVT.

This clone was counted a single time. The chain employs TRBV7-8 and TRBJ2-5; D gene uncertain. Germline CDR1 and CDR2: SGHVS and FQNEAQ. The CDR3 length is 13 residues. V lost 1 base to trimming and J lost 2 bases, with 5 bases between them. The CDR3 region has the DNA TGTGCCAGCAGCTTAGAACAGCAAGAGACCCAGTACTTC. Protein: CASSLEQQETQYF.

The chain joins TRBV2 to TRBJ2-2, with D unclear. The CDR3 loop spans 13 amino acids. Trimming shortened V by 1 base and J by 2 bases, and 2 bases separated the two germline ends. The germline CDR1 and CDR2 sequences are SNHLY and FYNNEI. Here the CDR3 reads CASSEGNTGELFF. The DNA of the CDR3 is TGTGCCAGCAGTGAAGGAAACACCGGGGAGCTGTTTTTT.

The chain combines TRBV19 with TRBJ2-1; D is perhaps TRBD1 (6 bases). The CDR3 totals 18 residues. The germline CDR1 and CDR2 sequences are LNHDA and SQIVND (reference sequence). Trimming took 3 bases from V and 0 from J, leaving 18 bases between them. The CDR3 loop reads CASSMNTPGASSYNEQFF. CDR3 nucleotide sequence: TGTGCCAGTAGTATGAATACCCCAGGGGCCAGCTCCTACAATGAGCAGTTCTTC.

J is TRBJ2-5 and V is TRBV4-3; perhaps TRBD2 as D (6 bases). Germline V gene lookup returns CDR1 LGHNA and CDR2 YSLEER. The CDR3 runs 14 residues. V dropped 0 bases and J dropped 5 bases, with 10 bases sitting between them. CDR3 sequence (DNA): TGCGCCAGCAGCCAAGATTATGGGAGGGAGACCCAGTACTTC. The encoded protein is CASSQDYGRETQYF.

In its sample, this clone was seen once. The junction does not match germline at one end; this may be a read error. V gene TRBV7-2 combines with J gene TRBJ2-5; the D gene could be TRBD1 or TRBD2 (5 bases each). CDR1 is SGHTA, CDR2 FQGNSA, per germline. This CDR3 is built from 14 residues. The CDR3 region is CASSQILGEETQYF. The CDR3 DNA sequence: TGCGCCAGCAGCCAGATTCTAGGGGAGGAGACCCAGTACTTC.

This clone came up a few times. The rearrangement joins TRBV19 to TRBJ1-4; 8 nucleotides agree with TRBD1. The CDR3 totals 14 residues. Germline values: CDR1 LNHDA, CDR2 SQIVND (reference sequence). The trim removed 5 bases at V and 7 bases at J, leaving 6 bases unmatched. The CDR3 nucleotides are TGTGCCAGTAGTGTGACAGGGGTCGGTGAAAAACTGTTTTTT. This translates into CASSVTGVGEKLFF.

The J gene is TRBJ1-1, the V gene TRBV7-9; D is unresolved. V was pared by 3 bases and J by 3 bases, with 11 bases between. This CDR3 is built from 14 residues. Germline V gene data show CDR1 as SEHNR and CDR2 as FQNEAQ (reference sequence). The chain's CDR3 is CASSFSLRDTEAFF. CDR3 DNA: TGTGCCAGCAGCTTTAGTCTAAGGGACACTGAAGCTTTCTTT.

The rearrangement uses TRBV7-9 and TRBJ1-2; a possible D gene is TRBD1 (5 bases). CDR3 size: 16 residues. Looked up from germline, CDR1 is SEHNR and CDR2 is FQNEAQ (reference sequence). V was trimmed by 1 base and J by 3 bases, leaving 15 bases between them. This chain's CDR3 is CASSLDTSRVDYGYTF. The CDR3, as DNA: TGTGCCAGCAGCTTAGATACTTCCAGGGTGGACTATGGCTACACCTTC.

The table lists this clone with a count of one. This chain links TRBV30 with TRBJ1-2, with D unresolved. From germline, CDR1 is GTSNPN and CDR2 SVGIG (reference sequence). The CDR3 has 11 amino acids. Trimming took off 1 base at V and 7 bases at J, with 7 bases between the two ends. CDR3 loop: CAWSAGIGYTF. CDR3 sequence (DNA): TGTGCCTGGAGTGCCGGGATTGGCTACACCTTC. The full variable domain, completed using reference TRBV30 and TRBJ1-2, is SQTIHQWPATLVQPVGSPLSLECTVEGTSNPNLYWYRQAAGRGLQLLFYSVGIGQISSEVPQNLSASRPQDRQFILSSKKLLLSDSGFYLCAWSAGIGYTFGSGTRLTVV.

The genes are TRBV7-9 and TRBJ2-7; D possibly corresponds to TRBD1 (7 bases). The CDR3 totals 15 residues. V gave up 1 base and J gave up 1 base, with 11 bases separating them. Germline values: CDR1 SEHNR, CDR2 FQNEAQ (reference sequence). CDR3 loop: CASSLVTGRSYEQYF. The CDR3, as DNA: TGTGCCAGCAGCTTAGTGACAGGGAGGTCCTACGAGCAGTACTTC.